This TCR beta chain was observed in a study of blood T cell repertoires in COVID-19 (dated by TCRdb to between 2020 and 2021). Regarding the study in general: Collaborator samples came from the United States, Italy and Spain and covered acute and convalescent phases of COVID-19. The material from the prospective study consisted of cDNA or gDNA derived from T cells, B-cell-depleted T cells, or PBMCs. The dataset comprised deeply sampled blood TCRbeta repertoires from subjects exposed to, actively infected with, or recovered from COVID-19. The repertoires were released in a freely available public database intended as a resource for research on the immune response to SARS-CoV-2. The samples were drawn from the first 160 participants of the ongoing ImmuneRACE study and from some 1,300 subjects provided by 6 global collaborators. A de-identified subject ID, COVID-19 status, age in years and sex were almost always included in the sample metadata. Where available, HLA class I and class II types were obtained from metadata supplied by the sample provider rather than from assay-based typing. The full study reports these points: The quantity of clinical and demographic metadata differed by source and by participant and was supplied without curation.

V is cut back by 4 bases and J by 4 bases, with 12 bases in the junction unmatched. Sequences MDHEN (CDR1) and SYDVKM (CDR2) are obtained from the germline V gene. Including the terminal cysteine and phenylalanine, the CDR3 comprises 17 residues. The CDR3 DNA has 51 bases and is translated from base 1. Whole blood was collected in K2EDTA tubes by collaborating institutions according to the institutions' own protocols. For TCRbeta analysis, collaborators shipped samples in one of three forms: frozen whole blood, isolated PBMCs, or DNA extracted from either of those sample types. The immunoSEQ Assay, a bias-controlled multiplex PCR, was used to amplify TCRbeta CDR3 regions from genomic DNA. Per the source publication's procedure: The number of nucleated cells in each sample was estimated by amplification of reference gene primers within the assay. To quantify the absolute abundance of each unique TCRbeta CDR3 rearrangement, sequence reads were collapsed and filtered. For each sample, productive Simpson clonality was calculated as the square root of Simpson's diversity index across productive rearrangements. TCRdb took this table from immuneACCESS and kept in-frame rearrangements with V and J called. Such tables lack part of the clones; where checked against another copy, unresolved V genes explain under half of the gap, and the rest is unexplained. From that table come the V and J calls and clone size; the DNA was used to work out D and trimming. The sample table holds over 300,000 clones, of which 86% were seen once. Around 1.7% of the sample goes to the ten largest clones.

A note on this clone: What antigen it recognizes has not been identified. The input lacks base qualities; no much larger clone sits a single base away.

The sequence is built from TRBV28 and TRBJ1-5; 8 bases in between match TRBD1. This TCR was sampled from a woman aged 50 to 65 with acute or convalescent COVID-19. Source material: peripheral blood. The CDR3 reads as follows: CASSSRQGWVSNQPQHF. The DNA sequence reads TGTGCCAGCAGTTCCCGACAGGGGTGGGTATCAAATCAGCCCCAGCATTTT.